These T cell receptor beta chains were read from a single sample in a study of lymphopenia after photon versus proton radiotherapy. Method: immunoSEQ multiplex PCR; TCRdb's copy keeps in-frame clones and lacks some. The sample includes tens of thousands of clones, around 90% of them seen just once. Here the sequenced sample was peripheral blood, taken from a patient treated with photon-based radiotherapy. The receptors shown here come from a woman aged 40 to 50 with cholangiocarcinoma. CDR3s include the opening cysteine and the closing phenylalanine or tryptophan. D genes are given only for firm matches. Not every row has a clone size; where given, it reads once, few, many or a size class.

D gene | clone size | J gene | V gene | CDR3 protein | CDR3 DNA
TRBD1 | - | TRBJ2-2 | TRBV6-5 | CASRPGQPNTGELFF | TGTGCCAGCAGGCCGGGACAGCCGAACACCGGGGAGCTGTTTTTT
- | - | TRBJ2-7 | TRBV7-2 | CASTPFVSGASSSYEQYF | TGTGCCAGCACCCCGTTCGTCAGTGGAGCGTCAAGCTCCTACGAGCAGTACTTC
TRBD2 | - | TRBJ2-1 | TRBV7-6 | CASTPLRMGLVGRGHDNEQFF | TGTGCCAGCACCCCACTGAGGATGGGACTAGTCGGGCGGGGGCATGACAATGAGCAGTTCTTC
- | - | TRBJ2-1 | TRBV20-1 | CSPSSYNEQFF | TGCAGTCCTTCTAGCTACAATGAGCAGTTCTTC
- | once | TRBJ1-4 | TRBV7-2 | CASSKAGYEKLFF | TGTGCCAGCAGCAAAGCGGGGTATGAAAAACTGTTTTTT
TRBD1 | - | TRBJ1-4 | TRBV19 | CASSDRQGSEKLFF | TGTGCCAGTAGTGACCGACAGGGTTCCGAAAAACTGTTTTTT
- | once | TRBJ1-5 | TRBV6-6 | CASSYSGGRNQPQHF | TGTGCCAGCAGTTACTCAGGGGGGCGCAATCAGCCCCAGCATTTT
- | - | TRBJ1-1 | TRBV7-8 | CASSLGPTEAFF | TGTGCCAGCAGCTTAGGGCCGACTGAAGCTTTCTTT
- | - | TRBJ1-1 | TRBV30 | CAWSAPRTEAFF | TGTGCCTGGAGTGCCCCTAGGACTGAAGCTTTCTTT
TRBD2 | - | TRBJ2-3 | TRBV4-1 | CASSQDSTSGGASTDTQYF | TGCGCCAGCAGCCAAGATTCCACTAGCGGGGGGGCTAGCACAGATACGCAGTATTTT